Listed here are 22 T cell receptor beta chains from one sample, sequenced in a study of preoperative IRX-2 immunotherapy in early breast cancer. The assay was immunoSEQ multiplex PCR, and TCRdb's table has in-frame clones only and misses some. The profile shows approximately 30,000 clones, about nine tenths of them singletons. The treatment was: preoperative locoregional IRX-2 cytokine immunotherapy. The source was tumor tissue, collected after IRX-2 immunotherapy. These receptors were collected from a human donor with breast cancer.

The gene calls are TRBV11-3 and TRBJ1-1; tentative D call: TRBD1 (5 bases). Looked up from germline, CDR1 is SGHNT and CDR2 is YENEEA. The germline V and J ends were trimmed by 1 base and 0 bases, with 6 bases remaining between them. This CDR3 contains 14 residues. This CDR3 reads CASSLGTLNTEAFF. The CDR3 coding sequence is TGTGCCAGCAGCTTAGGGACATTGAACACTGAAGCTTTCTTT.

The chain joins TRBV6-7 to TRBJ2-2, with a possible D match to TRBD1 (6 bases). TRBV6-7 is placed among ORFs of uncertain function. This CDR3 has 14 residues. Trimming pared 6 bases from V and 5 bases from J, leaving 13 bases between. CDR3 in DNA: TGTGCCAGCAGCTGGGGACAACCAACCGGGGAGCTGTTTTTT. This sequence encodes CASSWGQPTGELFF.

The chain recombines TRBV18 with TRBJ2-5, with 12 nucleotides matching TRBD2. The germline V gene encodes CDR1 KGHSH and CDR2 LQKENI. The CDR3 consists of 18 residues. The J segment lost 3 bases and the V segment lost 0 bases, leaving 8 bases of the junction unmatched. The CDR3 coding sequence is TGTGCCAGCTCACCACCGCACCACCGACTAGCGGGAGAAGAGACCCAGTACTTC. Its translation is CASSPPHHRLAGEETQYF. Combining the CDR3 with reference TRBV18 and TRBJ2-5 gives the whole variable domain NAGVMQNPRHLVRRRGQEARLRCSPMKGHSHVYWYRQLPEEGLKFMVYLQKENIIDESGMPKERFSAEFPKEGPSILRIQQVVRGDSAAYFCASSPPHHRLAGEETQYFGPGTRLLVL.

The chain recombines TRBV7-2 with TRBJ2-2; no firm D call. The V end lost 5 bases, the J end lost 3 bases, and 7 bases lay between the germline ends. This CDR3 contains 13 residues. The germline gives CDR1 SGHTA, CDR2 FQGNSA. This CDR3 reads CASSHPDTGELFF. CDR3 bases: TGTGCCAGCAGCCACCCAGACACCGGGGAGCTGTTTTTT.

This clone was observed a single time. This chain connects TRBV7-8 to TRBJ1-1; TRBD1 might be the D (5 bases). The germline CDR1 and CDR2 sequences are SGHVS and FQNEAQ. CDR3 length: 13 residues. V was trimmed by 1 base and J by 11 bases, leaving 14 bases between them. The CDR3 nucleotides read TGTGCCAGCAGCTTAGGCAGGGCCAGAGCGGCTTTCTTT. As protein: CASSLGRARAAFF.

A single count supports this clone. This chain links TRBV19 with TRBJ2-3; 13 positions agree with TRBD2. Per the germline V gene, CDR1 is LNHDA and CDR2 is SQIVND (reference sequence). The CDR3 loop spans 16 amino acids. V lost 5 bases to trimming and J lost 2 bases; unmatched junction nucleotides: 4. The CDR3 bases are TGTGCCAGTAGTGTGGGACTAGCGGGAACCACAGATACGCAGTATTTT. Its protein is CASSVGLAGTTDTQYF.

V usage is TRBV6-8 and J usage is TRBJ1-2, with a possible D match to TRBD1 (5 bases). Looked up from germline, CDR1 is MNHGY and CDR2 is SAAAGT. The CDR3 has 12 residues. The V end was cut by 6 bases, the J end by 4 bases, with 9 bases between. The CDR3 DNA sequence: TGTGCCAGCAGCGGACACCTCTATGGCTACACCTTC. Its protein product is CASSGHLYGYTF.

DNA of the CDR3: TGCGCCAGCAGCCAAGATGCCGCCAGGGTCGAGCAGTACTTC. Translation gives CASSQDAARVEQYF. The rearrangement uses TRBV1 and TRBJ2-7; no check of the table's D call, TRBD1, against the DNA was made. TRBV1 is described as a pseudogene. This CDR3 is 14 amino acids long.

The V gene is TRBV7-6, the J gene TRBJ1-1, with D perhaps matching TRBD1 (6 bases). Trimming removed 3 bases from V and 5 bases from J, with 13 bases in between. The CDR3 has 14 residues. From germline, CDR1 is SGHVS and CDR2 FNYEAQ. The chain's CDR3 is CASSLLGGSTEAFF. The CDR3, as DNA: TGTGCCAGCAGCTTGTTAGGGGGGTCAACTGAAGCTTTCTTT.

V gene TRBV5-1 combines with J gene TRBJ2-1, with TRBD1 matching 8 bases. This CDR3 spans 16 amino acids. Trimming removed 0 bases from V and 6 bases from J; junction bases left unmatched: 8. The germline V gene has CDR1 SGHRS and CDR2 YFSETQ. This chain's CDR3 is CASSLGGQGRGNEQFF. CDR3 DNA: TGCGCCAGCAGCTTGGGTGGACAGGGACGGGGCAATGAGCAGTTCTTC.

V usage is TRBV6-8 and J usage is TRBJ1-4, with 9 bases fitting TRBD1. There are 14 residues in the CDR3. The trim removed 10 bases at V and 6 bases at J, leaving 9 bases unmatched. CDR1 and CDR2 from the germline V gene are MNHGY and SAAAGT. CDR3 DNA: TGTGCCATCAGGAAGGGACAGGGAGATGAAAAACTGTTTTTT. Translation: CAIRKGQGDEKLFF.

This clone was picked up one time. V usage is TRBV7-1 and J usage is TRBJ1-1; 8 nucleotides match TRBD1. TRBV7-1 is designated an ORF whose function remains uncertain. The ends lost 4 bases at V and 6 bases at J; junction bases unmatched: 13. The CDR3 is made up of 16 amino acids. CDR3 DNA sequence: TGTGCCAGCAGCTTAACCCCCTCAACAGGGGGATCTGAAGCTTTCTTT. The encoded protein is CASSLTPSTGGSEAFF.

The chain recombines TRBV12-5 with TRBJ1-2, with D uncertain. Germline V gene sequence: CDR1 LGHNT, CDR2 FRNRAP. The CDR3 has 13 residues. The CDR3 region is CASTAAANYGYTF. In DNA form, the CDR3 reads TGTGCCAGCACGGCCGCTGCCAACTATGGCTACACCTTC.

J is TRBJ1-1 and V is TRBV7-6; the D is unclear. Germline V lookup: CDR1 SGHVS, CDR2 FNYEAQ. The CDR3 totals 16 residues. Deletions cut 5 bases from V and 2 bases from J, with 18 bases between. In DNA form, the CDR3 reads TGTGCCAGCAGCCCCCGTTCAGGAGAGACCAACACTGAAGCTTTCTTT. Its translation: CASSPRSGETNTEAFF.

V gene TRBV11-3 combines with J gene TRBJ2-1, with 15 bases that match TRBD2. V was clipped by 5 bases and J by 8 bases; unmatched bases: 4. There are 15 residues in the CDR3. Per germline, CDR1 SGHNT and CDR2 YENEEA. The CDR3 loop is CASSPGLAGGHEQFF. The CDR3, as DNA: TGTGCCAGCAGCCCGGGACTAGCGGGAGGTCATGAGCAGTTCTTC.

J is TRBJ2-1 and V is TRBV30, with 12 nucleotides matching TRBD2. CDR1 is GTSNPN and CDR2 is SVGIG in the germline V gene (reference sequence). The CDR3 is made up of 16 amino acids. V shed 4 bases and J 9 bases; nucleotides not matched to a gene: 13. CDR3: CAWNLGRTSGVGEQFF. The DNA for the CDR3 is TGTGCCTGGAATCTGGGAAGGACTAGCGGGGTAGGTGAGCAGTTCTTC. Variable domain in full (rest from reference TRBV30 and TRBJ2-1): SQTIHQWPATLVQPVGSPLSLECTVEGTSNPNLYWYRQAAGRGLQLLFYSVGIGQISSEVPQNLSASRPQDRQFILSSKKLLLSDSGFYLCAWNLGRTSGVGEQFFGPGTRLTVL.

This CDR3 reads CASSEDPGQVYNQPQHF. The CDR3 nucleotides read TGCGCCAGCAGTGAAGATCCAGGACAGGTTTACAATCAGCCCCAGCATTTT. The V gene is TRBV23-1, the J gene TRBJ1-5; 7 nucleotides match TRBD1. TRBV23-1 is noted as an ORF with a role that remains uncertain. The trim removed 5 bases at V and 3 bases at J, leaving 13 bases unmatched. The CDR3 length is 17 residues.

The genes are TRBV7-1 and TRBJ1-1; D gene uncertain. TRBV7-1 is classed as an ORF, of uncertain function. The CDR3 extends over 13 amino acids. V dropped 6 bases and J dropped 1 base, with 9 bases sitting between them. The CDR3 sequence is CASRRGENTEAFF. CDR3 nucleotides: TGTGCCAGCAGGCGTGGGGAGAACACTGAAGCTTTCTTT.

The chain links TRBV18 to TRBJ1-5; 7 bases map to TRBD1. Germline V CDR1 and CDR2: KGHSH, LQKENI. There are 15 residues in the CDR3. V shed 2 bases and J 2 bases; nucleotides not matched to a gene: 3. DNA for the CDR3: TGTGCCAGCTCACCAAATCAGGGGGGCAATCAGCCCCAGCATTTT. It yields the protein CASSPNQGGNQPQHF.

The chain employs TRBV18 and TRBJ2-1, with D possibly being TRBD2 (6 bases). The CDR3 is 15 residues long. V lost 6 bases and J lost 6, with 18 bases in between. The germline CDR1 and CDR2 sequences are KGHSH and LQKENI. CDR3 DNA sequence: TGTGCCAGCTCGGCTCTCCTAGCGCTAGGCAATGAGCAGTTCTTC. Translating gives CASSALLALGNEQFF.

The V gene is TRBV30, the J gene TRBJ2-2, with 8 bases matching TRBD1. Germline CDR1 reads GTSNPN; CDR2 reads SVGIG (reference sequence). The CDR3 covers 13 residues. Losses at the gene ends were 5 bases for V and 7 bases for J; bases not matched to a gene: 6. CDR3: CAWGTGGGGELFF. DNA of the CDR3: TGTGCCTGGGGGACAGGTGGCGGCGGGGAGCTGTTTTTT.

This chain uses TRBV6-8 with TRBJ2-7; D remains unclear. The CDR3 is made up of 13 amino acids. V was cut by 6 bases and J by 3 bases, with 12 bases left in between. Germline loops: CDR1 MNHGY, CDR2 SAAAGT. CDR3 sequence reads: CASSLEQNYEQYV. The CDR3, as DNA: TGTGCCAGCAGCCTAGAACAAAACTACGAGCAGTACGTC.